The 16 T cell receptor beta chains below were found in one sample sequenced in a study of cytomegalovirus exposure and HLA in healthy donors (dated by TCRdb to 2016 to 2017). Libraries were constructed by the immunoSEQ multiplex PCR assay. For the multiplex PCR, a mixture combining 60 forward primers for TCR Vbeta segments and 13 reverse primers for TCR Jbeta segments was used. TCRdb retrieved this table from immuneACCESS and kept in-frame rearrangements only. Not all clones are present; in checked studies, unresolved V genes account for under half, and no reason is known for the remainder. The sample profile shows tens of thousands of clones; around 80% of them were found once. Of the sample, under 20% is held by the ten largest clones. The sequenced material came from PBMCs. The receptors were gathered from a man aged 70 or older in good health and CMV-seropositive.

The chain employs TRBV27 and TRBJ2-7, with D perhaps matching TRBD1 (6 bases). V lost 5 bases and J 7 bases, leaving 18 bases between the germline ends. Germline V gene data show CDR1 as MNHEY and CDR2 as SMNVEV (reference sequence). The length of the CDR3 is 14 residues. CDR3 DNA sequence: TGTGCCAGCAGTCGTACAGGGACCCTTGGAGAGCAGTACTTC. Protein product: CASSRTGTLGEQYF.

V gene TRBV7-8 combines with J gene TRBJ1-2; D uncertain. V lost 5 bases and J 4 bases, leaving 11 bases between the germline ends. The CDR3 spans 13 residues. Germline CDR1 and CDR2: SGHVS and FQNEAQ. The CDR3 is CASSVQVAYGYTF. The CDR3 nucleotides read TGTGCCAGCAGCGTGCAGGTGGCCTATGGCTACACCTTC.

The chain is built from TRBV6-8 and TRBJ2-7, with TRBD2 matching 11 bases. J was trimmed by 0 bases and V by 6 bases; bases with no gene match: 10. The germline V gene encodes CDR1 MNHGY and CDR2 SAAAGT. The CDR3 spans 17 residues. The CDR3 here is CASRPGLADPSSYEQYF. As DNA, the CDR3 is TGTGCCAGCAGGCCGGGACTAGCGGACCCGAGCTCCTACGAGCAGTACTTC.

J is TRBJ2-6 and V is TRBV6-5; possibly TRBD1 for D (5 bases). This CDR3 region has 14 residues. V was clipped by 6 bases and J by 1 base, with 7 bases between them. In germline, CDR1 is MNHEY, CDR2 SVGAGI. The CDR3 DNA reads TGTGCCAGCAGGACAGCTTCTGGGGCCAACGTCCTGACTTTC. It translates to CASRTASGANVLTF.

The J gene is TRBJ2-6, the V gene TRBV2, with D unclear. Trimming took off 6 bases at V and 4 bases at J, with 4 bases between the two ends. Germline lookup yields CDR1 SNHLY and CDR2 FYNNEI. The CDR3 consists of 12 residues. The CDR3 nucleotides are TGTGCCAGCAGGGCCGGGGCCAACGTCCTGACTTTC. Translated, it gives CASRAGANVLTF.

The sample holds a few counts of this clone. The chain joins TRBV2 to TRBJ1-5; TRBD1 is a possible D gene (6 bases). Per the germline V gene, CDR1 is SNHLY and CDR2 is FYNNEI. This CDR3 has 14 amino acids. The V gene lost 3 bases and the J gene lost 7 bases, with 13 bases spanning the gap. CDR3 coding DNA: TGTGCCAGCAGTGAGGTGGGGGCAGGGCAGCCCCAGCATTTT. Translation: CASSEVGAGQPQHF.

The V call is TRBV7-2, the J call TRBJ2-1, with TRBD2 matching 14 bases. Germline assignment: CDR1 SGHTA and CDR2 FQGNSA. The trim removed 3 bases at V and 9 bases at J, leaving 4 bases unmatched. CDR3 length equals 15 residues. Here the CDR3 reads CASSLGLAGVVEQFF. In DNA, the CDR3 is TGTGCCAGCAGCTTGGGACTAGCGGGAGTGGTTGAGCAGTTCTTC.

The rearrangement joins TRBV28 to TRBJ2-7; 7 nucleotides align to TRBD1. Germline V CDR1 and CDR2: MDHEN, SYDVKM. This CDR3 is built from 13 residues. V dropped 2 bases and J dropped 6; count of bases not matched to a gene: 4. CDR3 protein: CASSLGQVGEQYF. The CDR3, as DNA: TGTGCCAGCAGTTTAGGACAGGTGGGCGAGCAGTACTTC.

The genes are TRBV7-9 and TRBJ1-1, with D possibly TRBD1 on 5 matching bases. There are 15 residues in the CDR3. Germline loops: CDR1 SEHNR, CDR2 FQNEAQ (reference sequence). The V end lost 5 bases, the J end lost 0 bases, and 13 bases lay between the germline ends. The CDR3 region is CASSRSGGVNTEAFF. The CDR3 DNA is TGTGCCAGCAGCAGGTCTGGGGGGGTGAACACTGAAGCTTTCTTT.

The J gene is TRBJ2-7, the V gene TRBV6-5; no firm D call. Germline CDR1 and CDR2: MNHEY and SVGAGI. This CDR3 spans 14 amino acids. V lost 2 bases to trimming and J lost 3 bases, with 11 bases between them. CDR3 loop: CASSYDALDYEQYF. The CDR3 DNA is TGTGCCAGCAGTTACGATGCCCTAGACTACGAGCAGTACTTC.

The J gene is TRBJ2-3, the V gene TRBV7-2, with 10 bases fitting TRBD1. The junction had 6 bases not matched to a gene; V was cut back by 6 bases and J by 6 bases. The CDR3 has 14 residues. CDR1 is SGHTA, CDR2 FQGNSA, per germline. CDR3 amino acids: CASRTGTGDDTQYF. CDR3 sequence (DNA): TGTGCCAGCAGAACCGGGACAGGGGATGATACGCAGTATTTT.

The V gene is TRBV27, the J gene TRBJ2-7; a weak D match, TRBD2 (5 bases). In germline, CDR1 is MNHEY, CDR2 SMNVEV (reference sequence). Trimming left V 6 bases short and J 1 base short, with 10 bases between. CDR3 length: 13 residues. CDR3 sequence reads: CASRRVGSYEQYF. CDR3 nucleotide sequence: TGTGCCAGCAGGAGGGTTGGTTCCTACGAGCAGTACTTC.

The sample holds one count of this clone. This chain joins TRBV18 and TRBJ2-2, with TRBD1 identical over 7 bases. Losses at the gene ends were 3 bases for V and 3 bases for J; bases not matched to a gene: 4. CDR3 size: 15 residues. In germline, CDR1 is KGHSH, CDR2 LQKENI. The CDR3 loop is CASSPAGGDTGELFF. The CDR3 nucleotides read TGTGCCAGCTCACCGGCAGGGGGAGACACCGGGGAGCTGTTTTTT.

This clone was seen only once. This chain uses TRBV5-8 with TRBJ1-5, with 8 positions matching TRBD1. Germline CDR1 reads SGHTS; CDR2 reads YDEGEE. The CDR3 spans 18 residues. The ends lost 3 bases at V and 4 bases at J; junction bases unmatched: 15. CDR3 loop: CASSWFGRGQGGNQPQHF. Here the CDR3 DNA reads TGTGCCAGCAGCTGGTTTGGCCGAGGACAGGGTGGAAATCAGCCCCAGCATTTT.

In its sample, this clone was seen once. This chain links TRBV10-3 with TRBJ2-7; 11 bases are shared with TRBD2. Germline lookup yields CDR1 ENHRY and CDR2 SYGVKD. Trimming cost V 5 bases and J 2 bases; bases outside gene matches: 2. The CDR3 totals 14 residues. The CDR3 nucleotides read TGTGCCATCAGTCTAGCGGGAGGTACCTACGAGCAGTACTTC. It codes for CAISLAGGTYEQYF.

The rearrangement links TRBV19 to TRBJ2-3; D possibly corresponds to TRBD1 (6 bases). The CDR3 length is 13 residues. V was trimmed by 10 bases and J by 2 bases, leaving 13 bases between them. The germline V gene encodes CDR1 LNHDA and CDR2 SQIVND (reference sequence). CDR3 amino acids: CATRTVNTDTQYF. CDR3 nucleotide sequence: TGTGCCACCCGGACAGTCAACACAGATACGCAGTATTTT.